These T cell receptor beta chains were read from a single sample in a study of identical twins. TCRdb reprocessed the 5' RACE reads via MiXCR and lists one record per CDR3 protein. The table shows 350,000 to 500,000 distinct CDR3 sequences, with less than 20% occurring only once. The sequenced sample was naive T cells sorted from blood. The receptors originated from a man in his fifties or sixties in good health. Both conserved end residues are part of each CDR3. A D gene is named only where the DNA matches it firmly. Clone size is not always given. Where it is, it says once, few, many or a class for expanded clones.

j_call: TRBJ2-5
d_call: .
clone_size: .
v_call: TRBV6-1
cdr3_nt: TGTGCCAGCAGTGCACGCGGCCCCGGATGGACAGAAGAGACCCAGTACTTC
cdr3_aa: CASSARGPGWTEETQYF

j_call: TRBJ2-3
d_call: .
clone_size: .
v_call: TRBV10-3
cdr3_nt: TGTGCCATCAGTGAGTCGGAGACAATGCAGTATTTT
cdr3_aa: CAISESETMQYF

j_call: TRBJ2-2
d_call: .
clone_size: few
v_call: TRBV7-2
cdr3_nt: TGTGCCAGCAGCAAGGGGACGGTAATAACCGGGGAGCTGTTTTTT
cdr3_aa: CASSKGTVITGELFF

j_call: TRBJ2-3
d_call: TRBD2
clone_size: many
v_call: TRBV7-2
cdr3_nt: TGTGCCAGCAGCCCGGGACTAGAAAAAGATACGCAGTATTTT
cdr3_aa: CASSPGLEKDTQYF

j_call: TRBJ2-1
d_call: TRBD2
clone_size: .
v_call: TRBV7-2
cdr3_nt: TGTGCCAGCAGCCAAACTAGCGGGAGGGCCCTAGGTGAGCAGTTCTTC
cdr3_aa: CASSQTSGRALGEQFF

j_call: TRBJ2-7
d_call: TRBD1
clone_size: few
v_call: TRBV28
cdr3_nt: TGTGCCAGCAGTTTCGTTCGGGGGACAGGGGGGGTCGAGCAGTACTTC
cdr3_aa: CASSFVRGTGGVEQYF

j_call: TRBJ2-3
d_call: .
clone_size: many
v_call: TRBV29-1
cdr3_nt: TGCAGCGTAACGCGAAGCACAGATACGCAGTATTTT
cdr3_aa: CSVTRSTDTQYF

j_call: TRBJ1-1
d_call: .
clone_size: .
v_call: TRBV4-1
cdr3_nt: TGCGCCAGCAGCCAAGAATCAGGGGCTGGCACTGAAGCTTTCTTT
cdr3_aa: CASSQESGAGTEAFF

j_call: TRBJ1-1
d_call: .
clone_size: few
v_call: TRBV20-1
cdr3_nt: TGCAGTGCTAGAGAGACCCTGACTGCAGACCTCACTGAAGCTTTCTTT
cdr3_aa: CSARETLTADLTEAFF

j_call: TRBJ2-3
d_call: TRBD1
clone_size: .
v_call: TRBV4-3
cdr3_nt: TGCGCCAGCAGTCGATCACCGGGACAGGGCACAGATACGCAGTATTTT
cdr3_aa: CASSRSPGQGTDTQYF